This TCR beta chain was obtained from a study of CD8 T cells in Susac syndrome. Reverse transcription of about 0.45 to 1 ug RNA used random hexamers. Across 54 Vbeta and 13 Jbeta, TCR beta CDR3 was amplified with immunoSEQ multiplex PCR. Each CDR3 protein gets one entry after TCRdb re-called the immunoSEQ multiplex PCR reads with MiXCR. The top ten clones hold approximately 0.075% of a sample with approximately 200,000 distinct CDR3 sequences, around 95% of them seen once. There are 15 residues in the CDR3. Germline CDR1 is ENHRY and CDR2 is SYGVKD. V lost 3 bases to trimming and J lost 0 bases, with 9 bases between them. Isolation of CD8+ and CD4+ T cells was performed negatively, whereas enrichment of TEMRA cells was done by FACS.

V is TRBV10-3 and J is TRBJ1-5, with D perhaps matching TRBD1 (6 bases). Input material: CD4+ T cells from PBMCs. This TCR was recovered from a human donor with multiple sclerosis. CDR3 sequence: CAISEQGLSNQPQHF. CDR3 sequence (DNA): TGTGCCATCAGTGAACAGGGACTTAGCAATCAGCCCCAGCATTTT.